Listed below are T cell receptor beta chains from one sample, sequenced in a study of blood T cell repertoires in COVID-19. The data were produced by immunoSEQ multiplex PCR, yet TCRdb's version contains in-frame clones alone and is incomplete. The repertoire has some 200,000 clones, under 90% of them found once; the top ten carry roughly 18%. The sequenced sample was peripheral blood. The receptor set was obtained from a woman aged 80 or over with active or convalescent COVID-19. Each CDR3 is given without its conserved first and last residue.

V	J	CDR3
TRBV4-2	TRBJ1-5	ASSWGQGLQPQH
TRBV7-6	TRBJ2-7	ASSLALGKGTGNYEQY
TRBV12-3/TRBV12-4	TRBJ1-2	ASSLRGPGGYT
TRBV10-2	TRBJ1-2	ASSGGPYYGYT
TRBV6-5	TRBJ2-7	ASRSPGTGGFGQY
TRBV5-1	TRBJ1-2	ASSRGTVGGGYT
TRBV19	TRBJ2-2	ASSTPTGGRTGELF
TRBV18	TRBJ1-2	ASSQGTGSYGYT
TRBV29-1	TRBJ2-3	SARLASDTQY
TRBV9	TRBJ2-7	ASSARYEQY
TRBV3-1/TRBV3-2	TRBJ1-6	ASSQLTGINSPLH
TRBV3-1/TRBV3-2	TRBJ2-3	ASSQLGDTQY
TRBV7-6	TRBJ2-2	ASSPRPAGGSGGELF
TRBV5-1	TRBJ2-5	ASSLRIGGQETQY
TRBV5-1	TRBJ2-3	ASSSAIRTSGIDPQY
TRBV7-2	TRBJ2-2	ASSFQAGELF
TRBV30	TRBJ2-1	AWDPGPGYNEQF
TRBV5-1	TRBJ1-2	ASSFSREYGYT
TRBV10-3	TRBJ2-1	AISDTGSNEQF
TRBV18	TRBJ1-4	ASVQPGHQAEKLF
TRBV6-1	TRBJ2-7	ASSEVVAGGYEQY
TRBV5-4	TRBJ2-3	ASSQTDTQY
TRBV5-1	TRBJ2-5	ASSFQGDQETQY
TRBV18	TRBJ1-4	ASSRGQGVYEKLF
TRBV18	TRBJ2-1	ASSPANYNEQF
TRBV7-9	TRBJ2-2	ASSFLRDTGELF
TRBV27	TRBJ1-6	ASSTPGQGGGSPLH
TRBV20-1	TRBJ1-4	SAIDQGEVDEKLF
TRBV3-1/TRBV3-2	TRBJ2-7	ASSYSSYEQY
TRBV6-5	TRBJ1-2	ASRSPQNYGYT
TRBV7-9	TRBJ1-1	ASSAPKNTEAF
TRBV2	TRBJ1-1	ASSAPETGQVEAF
TRBV28	TRBJ2-7	ASRTSGGEQY
TRBV6-1	TRBJ2-7	ASSEQLDYEQY
TRBV5-6	TRBJ1-6	ASSSDQGSYNSPLH
TRBV24-1	TRBJ2-1	ATSRGPGLGRYEQF
TRBV6-5	TRBJ1-5	ASSRDRGQPQH
TRBV19	TRBJ2-2	ASTSGLAGVTGELF
TRBV15	TRBJ2-7	ATSRDRPYEQY
TRBV7-2	TRBJ2-3	ASSRSGTRAADTQY
TRBV4-2	TRBJ2-3	ASSPQVAGEPTQY
TRBV4-3	TRBJ1-5	ASSQDLSGVGNQPQH
TRBV30	TRBJ1-6	AWKRRQGEPSSYNSPLH
TRBV4-1	TRBJ1-5	ASSQEGQANQPQH
TRBV3-1/TRBV3-2	TRBJ1-1	ASSQFPPLNTEAF
TRBV6-6	TRBJ1-1	ASTSGRTGRSPEAF
TRBV6-2/TRBV6-3	TRBJ1-4	ASSPRRGREKLF